The following is a T cell receptor (beta chain) sequence with its context. This sample was taken from a study of memory CD4+ T cells and cytomegalovirus serostatus. Single viable CD3+CD4+CD8-CD45RO+ cells were sorted as the memory CD4+ T cells. As processed by the authors: Out-of-frame sequences were removed, leaving a few million distinct TCRbeta sequences. Sequencing was performed with immunoSEQ multiplex PCR; in TCRdb, only in-frame clones are kept and a portion is missing. The V and J calls and clone size come from that table; D and trimming were worked out from the DNA. In the table there are some 44,000 clones, 60% to 80% of which are singletons. Germline V gene sequence: CDR1 MGHRA, CDR2 YSYEKL. Trimming removed 0 bases from V and 6 bases from J, with 20 bases in between. There are 17 residues in the CDR3.

The sample was memory CD4+ T cells from blood. The chain uses TRBV4-1 and TRBJ1-1, with D possibly TRBD1 on 5 matching bases. The TCR comes from an adult in good health and CMV-seronegative. The CDR3 sequence is CASSQDPPSPRGAEAFF. The CDR3 bases are TGCGCCAGCAGCCAAGACCCCCCTTCACCCCGGGGGGCTGAAGCTTTCTTT.